Listed below are T cell receptor beta chains from one sample, sequenced in a study of regulatory T cells in long-lasting Graves disease. MiXCR, applied by TCRdb to the multiplex PCR reads, yields one record per CDR3 protein. Of about 470,000 distinct CDR3 sequences in the sample, 20% to 25% were seen once. The source was peripheral blood mononuclear cells (PBMCs), collected when the disease was refractory, from a patient treated with antithyroid drugs. These receptors were taken from a female donor with Graves disease. CDR3s include the opening cysteine and the closing phenylalanine or tryptophan.

CDR3 length: 13; V gene: TRBV29-1; CDR3 protein: CSVETQALGEQYF
CDR3 length: 16; V gene: TRBV30; CDR3 protein: CAWSVQGRGAKNIQYF
CDR3 length: 14; V gene: TRBV11-2; CDR3 protein: CASSLETGVTEAFF
CDR3 length: 15; V gene: TRBV3-1; CDR3 protein: CASSQVAGSTGELFF
CDR3 length: 16; V gene: TRBV18; CDR3 protein: CASSPGGEEDQETQYF
CDR3 length: 15; V gene: TRBV5-5; CDR3 protein: CASSLSKPVTDTQYF
CDR3 length: 17; V gene: TRBV11-1; CDR3 protein: CASSLYWDRRTYNEQFF
CDR3 length: 14; V gene: TRBV19; CDR3 protein: CASSLPGQGSGYTF
CDR3 length: 18; V gene: TRBV4-1; CDR3 protein: CASSQDPSTSGSDYEQYF
CDR3 length: 17; V gene: TRBV11-1; CDR3 protein: CASSRRQVGVSQETQYF
CDR3 length: 13; V gene: TRBV6-1; CDR3 protein: CASRQGGAGELFF
CDR3 length: 13; V gene: TRBV7-3; CDR3 protein: CASSQDGSTEAFF
CDR3 length: 13; V gene: TRBV15; CDR3 protein: CATSSRDGTEAFF
CDR3 length: 15; V gene: TRBV20-1; CDR3 protein: CSAPGTGVGVETQYF
CDR3 length: 17; V gene: TRBV9; CDR3 protein: CASSASRDSGVVETQYF
CDR3 length: 15; V gene: TRBV25-1; CDR3 protein: CASSDAGLSNQPQHF